The clone carrying this T cell receptor beta chain was seen a few times. These data come from a study of CD8+ T cells in alopecia areata. Looking at the study overall: Tofacitinib treatment spanned 6 to 18 months, with 6 months off drug afterward.

cDNA prepared by RNA extraction and subsequent reverse transcription served as the template for sequencing. Profiling relied on immunoSEQ multiplex PCR, and the TCRdb table lists in-frame clones only, not all of them. The table shows about 69,000 clones, with 50% to 75% occurring only once. This receptor was obtained from a human donor with alopecia areata. Specimen: CD8+ T cells sorted from blood, collected at week 0.

CDR3 residues: CASVGGRTDTQYF. The CDR3 DNA follows: TGTGCCAGCGTAGGCGGGAGAACAGATACGCAGTATTTT. The rearrangement uses TRBV6-6 and TRBJ2-3; TRBD2 matches at 7 bases. This CDR3 contains 13 residues. Germline CDR1 is MNHNY and CDR2 is SVGAGI (reference sequence). The trim removed 8 bases at V and 3 bases at J, leaving 5 bases unmatched.